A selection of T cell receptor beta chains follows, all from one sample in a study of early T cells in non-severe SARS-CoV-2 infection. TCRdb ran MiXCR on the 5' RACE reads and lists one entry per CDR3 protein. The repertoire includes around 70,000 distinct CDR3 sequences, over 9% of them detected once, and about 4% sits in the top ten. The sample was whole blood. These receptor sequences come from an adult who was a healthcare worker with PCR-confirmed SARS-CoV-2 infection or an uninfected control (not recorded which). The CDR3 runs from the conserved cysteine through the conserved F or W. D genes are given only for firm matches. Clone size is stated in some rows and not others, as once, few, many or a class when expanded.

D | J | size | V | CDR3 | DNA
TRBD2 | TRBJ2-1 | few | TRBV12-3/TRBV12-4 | CASSLGLAGAHEQFF | TGTGCCAGCAGTTTAGGGCTAGCGGGAGCCCATGAGCAGTTCTTC
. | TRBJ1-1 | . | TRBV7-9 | CASQAGVNTEAFF | TGTGCCAGTCAAGCAGGGGTGAACACTGAAGCTTTCTTT
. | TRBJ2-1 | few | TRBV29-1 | CSVEGGAGRTYNEQFF | TGCAGCGTTGAGGGGGGCGCCGGTAGAACCTACAATGAGCAGTTCTTC
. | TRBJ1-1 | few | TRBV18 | CASSPPLTGSSTEAFF | TGTGCCAGCTCACCACCTCTCACAGGTTCCAGCACTGAAGCTTTCTTT
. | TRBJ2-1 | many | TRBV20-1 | CSAQTGNEQFF | TGCAGTGCTCAGACGGGAAATGAGCAGTTCTTC
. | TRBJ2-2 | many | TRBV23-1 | CASSLLAGELFF | TGCGCCAGCAGTCTCCTAGCCGGGGAGCTGTTTTTT
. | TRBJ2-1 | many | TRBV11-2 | CASSSRLGASSYNEQFF | TGTGCCAGCAGCTCTCGACTTGGCGCCAGCTCCTACAATGAGCAGTTCTTC
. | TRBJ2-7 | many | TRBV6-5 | CASSLFPLGGYEQYF | TGTGCCAGCAGCCTATTTCCCCTCGGAGGGTACGAGCAGTACTTC
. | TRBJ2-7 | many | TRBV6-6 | CASSYSVQSSSYEQYF | TGTGCCAGCAGTTACTCAGTTCAGTCTAGCTCCTACGAGCAGTACTTC
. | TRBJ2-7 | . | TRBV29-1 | CSARQGGGEQYF | TGCAGCGCCCGGCAGGGTGGGGGCGAGCAGTACTTC
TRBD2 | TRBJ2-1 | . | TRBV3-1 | CASSQRLAGGSEQFF | TGTGCCAGCAGCCAAAGACTAGCGGGAGGGAGTGAGCAGTTCTTC
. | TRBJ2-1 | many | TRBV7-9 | CASSLVGGDNEQFF | TGTGCCAGCAGCTTAGTTGGAGGGGACAATGAGCAGTTCTTC
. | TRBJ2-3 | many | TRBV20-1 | CSAGGGSTDTQYF | TGCAGTGCTGGGGGAGGTAGCACAGATACGCAGTATTTT
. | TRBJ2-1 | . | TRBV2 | CASSPFLQGKGYEQLF | TGTGCCAGCAGTCCTTTCTTACAGGGTAAAGGGTATGAGCAGCTCTTC
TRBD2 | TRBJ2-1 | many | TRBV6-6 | CASSPEGLAGGYNEQFF | TGTGCCAGCAGCCCCGAGGGACTAGCGGGAGGATACAATGAGCAGTTCTTC
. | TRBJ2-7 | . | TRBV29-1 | CSVVGSSSEQYF | TGCAGCGTTGTTGGCTCGTCCAGCGAGCAGTACTTC
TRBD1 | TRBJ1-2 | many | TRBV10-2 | CASSEFEGAGYGYTF | TGCGCCAGCAGTGAGTTCGAGGGGGCTGGCTATGGCTACACCTTC
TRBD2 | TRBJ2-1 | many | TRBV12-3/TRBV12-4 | CASSPWGGGRRRLTYNEQFF | TGTGCCAGCAGCCCTTGGGGTGGCGGGAGAAGGCGCCTAACCTACAATGAGCAGTTCTTC
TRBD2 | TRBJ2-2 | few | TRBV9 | CASSFRLATDTGELFF | TGTGCCAGCAGCTTCAGACTAGCGACGGACACCGGGGAGCTGTTTTTT
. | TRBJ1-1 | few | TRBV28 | CASSSRTEAFF | TGTGCCAGCAGTTCTCGGACTGAAGCTTTCTTT
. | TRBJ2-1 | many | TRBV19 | CASNEQFF | TGTGCCAGTAATGAGCAGTTCTTC
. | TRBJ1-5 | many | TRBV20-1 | CSASRGLGGNQPQHF | TGCAGTGCTAGTCGGGGACTCGGGGGCAATCAGCCCCAGCATTTT
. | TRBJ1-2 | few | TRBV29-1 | CSVDAKGFFF | TGCAGCGTTGATGCTAAGGGCTTCTTCTTC
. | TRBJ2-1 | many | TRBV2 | CASSQRLSSYNEQFF | TGTGCCAGCTCCCAGCGACTGAGCTCCTACAATGAGCAGTTCTTC
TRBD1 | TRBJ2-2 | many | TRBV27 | CASSMGQGFTGELFF | TGTGCCAGCAGTATGGGACAGGGATTCACCGGGGAGCTGTTTTTT
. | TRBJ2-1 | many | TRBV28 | CASSSNGWKSSYNEQFF | TGTGCCAGCAGCTCTAATGGGTGGAAAAGCTCCTACAATGAGCAGTTCTTC
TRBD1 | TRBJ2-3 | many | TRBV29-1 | CSVAGGRADTQYF | TGCAGCGTCGCAGGGGGTCGGGCAGATACGCAGTATTTT
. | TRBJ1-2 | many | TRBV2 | CASTGGRMNYGYTF | TGTGCCAGCACCGGGGGACGGATGAACTATGGCTACACCTTC
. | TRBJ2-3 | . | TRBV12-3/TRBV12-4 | CASSLPPTQYF | TGTGCCAGCAGTCTCCCCCCGACGCAGTATTTT
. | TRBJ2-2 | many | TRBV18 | CASSPPEVSTGELFF | TGTGCCAGCTCACCACCGGAGGTTTCCACCGGGGAGCTGTTTTTT
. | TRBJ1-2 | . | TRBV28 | CASSLVVANYGYTF | TGTGCCAGCAGTTTAGTAGTAGCTAACTATGGCTACACCTTC
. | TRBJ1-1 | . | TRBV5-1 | CASRAGTEAFF | TGCGCCAGCAGGGCAGGCACTGAAGCTTTCTTT
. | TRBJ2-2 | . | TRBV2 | CASTVRQGGAGELFF | TGTGCCAGCACGGTCCGCCAGGGCGGGGCCGGGGAGCTGTTTTTT
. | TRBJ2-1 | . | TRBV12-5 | CASGSRQTGPSSYNEQFF | TGTGCTAGTGGTTCACGACAAACAGGACCGAGCTCCTACAATGAGCAGTTCTTC
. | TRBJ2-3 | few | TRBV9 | CASSPTGGHTDTQYF | TGTGCCAGCAGCCCGACCGGGGGACACACAGATACGCAGTATTTT
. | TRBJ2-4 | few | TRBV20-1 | CSAREQRWGDIQYF | TGCAGTGCCAGAGAGCAGCGGTGGGGGGACATTCAGTACTTC
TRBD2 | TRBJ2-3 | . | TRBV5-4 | CASSLAGAGERDTQYF | TGTGCCAGCAGCTTGGCCGGTGCGGGAGAGAGAGATACGCAGTATTTT
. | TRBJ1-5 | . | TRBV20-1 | CSARPPRGRSNQPQHF | TGCAGTGCTAGACCCCCGAGAGGCAGAAGCAATCAGCCCCAGCATTTT
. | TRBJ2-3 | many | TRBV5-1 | CASSLGGDAQTQYF | TGCGCCAGCAGCTTGGGCGGAGATGCCCAGACGCAGTATTTT
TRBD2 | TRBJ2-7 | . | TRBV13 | CASSSREGGRLYEQYF | TGTGCCAGCAGCTCCCGGGAGGGCGGGAGGCTCTACGAGCAGTACTTC
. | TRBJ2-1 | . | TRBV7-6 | CASSSSGLAGSDEQFF | .
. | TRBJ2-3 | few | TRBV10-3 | CAISQGSDTQYF | TGTGCCATCTCTCAGGGTTCAGATACGCAGTATTTT
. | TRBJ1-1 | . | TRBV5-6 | CASSLLGAGAMNTEAFF | TGTGCCAGCAGCTTGTTGGGCGCAGGGGCTATGAACACTGAAGCTTTCTTT
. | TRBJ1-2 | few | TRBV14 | CASSHSRGNGYTF | TGTGCCAGCAGCCACTCCCGGGGAAATGGCTACACCTTC
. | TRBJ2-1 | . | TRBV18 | CASSPFDENEQFF | TGTGCCAGCTCACCCTTCGACGAGAATGAGCAGTTCTTC
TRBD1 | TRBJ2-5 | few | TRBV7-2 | CASSQDRGETQYF | TGTGCCAGCAGCCAGGACAGGGGGGAGACCCAGTACTTC
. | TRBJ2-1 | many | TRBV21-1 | CASSRAGGSYNEQFF | TGTGCCAGCAGCAGAGCGGGAGGTTCCTACAATGAGCAGTTCTTC
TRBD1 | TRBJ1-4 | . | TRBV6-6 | CASRPTGGEEKLFF | TGTGCCAGCAGACCAACAGGGGGAGAGGAAAAACTGTTTTTT
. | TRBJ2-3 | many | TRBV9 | CASSVATGEDTQYF | TGTGCCAGCAGCGTAGCTACAGGAGAAGATACGCAGTATTTT
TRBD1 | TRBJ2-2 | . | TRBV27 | CASSAPGQGIGELFF | TGTGCCAGCAGTGCCCCGGGACAGGGGATCGGGGAGCTGTTTTTT
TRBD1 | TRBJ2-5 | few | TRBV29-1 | CSVGGQGETQYF | TGCAGCGTTGGGGGACAGGGAGAGACCCAGTACTTC
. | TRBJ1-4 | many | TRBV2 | CASGRTGLNEKLFF | TGTGCCAGCGGTAGAACAGGCCTTAATGAAAAACTGTTTTTT
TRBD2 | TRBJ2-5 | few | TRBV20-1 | CSASPGGQETQYF | TGCAGTGCTAGCCCGGGAGGGCAAGAGACCCAGTACTTC
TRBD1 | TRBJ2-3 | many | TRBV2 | CASSPRQGGTDTQYF | TGTGCCAGCAGTCCCCGACAGGGCGGCACAGATACGCAGTATTTT
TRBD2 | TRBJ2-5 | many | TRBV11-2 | CASSLDSGTSGRETQYF | TGTGCCAGCAGCTTAGATTCAGGGACTAGCGGGAGAGAGACCCAGTACTTC
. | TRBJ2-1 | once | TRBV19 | CASSIGSTNEQFF | TGTGCCAGTAGTATCGGGTCCACAAATGAGCAGTTCTTC